A selection of T cell receptor beta chains follows, all from one sample in a study of cytomegalovirus exposure and HLA in healthy donors. TCRdb's copy holds only in-frame clones and misses some; the assay was immunoSEQ multiplex PCR. The sample lists approximately 150,000 clones, about 82% seen once, with roughly 3.5% in the top ten. Sequencing was carried out using PBMCs. The receptors stem from a male donor in good health and CMV-seronegative. Each CDR3 is given with its conserved first and last residue. A D gene is named only where the DNA matches it firmly. A row's size may be missing; if present it is once, few, many or a size class.

v_gene: TRBV5-1; abundance: .; len: 13; j_gene: TRBJ1-1; d_gene: .; CDR3aa: CASSLRDRTEAFF; CDR3nt: TGCGCCAGCAGCTTACGGGATAGAACTGAAGCTTTCTTT
v_gene: TRBV28; abundance: .; len: 14; j_gene: TRBJ2-7; d_gene: .; CDR3aa: CASRERGRGDEQYF; CDR3nt: TGTGCCAGCAGGGAGCGGGGCAGGGGAGACGAGCAGTACTTC
v_gene: TRBV9; abundance: .; len: 17; j_gene: TRBJ2-5; d_gene: .; CDR3aa: CASSESGSNRGWETQYF; CDR3nt: TGTGCCAGCAGCGAGAGCGGGAGTAACAGGGGATGGGAGACCCAGTACTTC
v_gene: TRBV11-2; abundance: .; len: 14; j_gene: TRBJ1-2; d_gene: TRBD1; CDR3aa: CASSLNGQGAGYTF; CDR3nt: TGTGCCAGCAGCTTAAATGGACAGGGTGCTGGCTACACCTTC
v_gene: TRBV5-8; abundance: .; len: 16; j_gene: TRBJ1-6; d_gene: .; CDR3aa: CASSGITGWWDSPLHF; CDR3nt: TGTGCCAGCAGCGGGATAACAGGGTGGTGGGATTCACCCCTCCACTTT
v_gene: TRBV19; abundance: .; len: 17; j_gene: TRBJ1-2; d_gene: TRBD1; CDR3aa: CASSIVLPGTGLYGYTF; CDR3nt: TGTGCCAGTAGTATAGTGCTCCCCGGGACAGGGCTCTATGGCTACACCTTC
v_gene: TRBV7-9; abundance: .; len: 15; j_gene: TRBJ2-5; d_gene: TRBD2; CDR3aa: CASSLLAGAQETQYF; CDR3nt: TGTGCCAGCAGCTTACTAGCGGGGGCACAAGAGACCCAGTACTTC
v_gene: TRBV4-1; abundance: .; len: 16; j_gene: TRBJ2-7; d_gene: TRBD1; CDR3aa: CASSPTLRDRAFEQYF; CDR3nt: TGCGCCAGCAGCCCAACACTCCGGGACAGGGCTTTTGAGCAGTACTTC
v_gene: TRBV6-1; abundance: .; len: 15; j_gene: TRBJ1-2; d_gene: .; CDR3aa: CASNGGGARDSGYTF; CDR3nt: TGTGCCAGCAATGGAGGGGGGGCCAGGGATAGTGGCTACACCTTC
v_gene: TRBV5-1; abundance: .; len: 14; j_gene: TRBJ2-3; d_gene: TRBD2; CDR3aa: CASTLAGSTDTQYF; CDR3nt: TGCGCCAGCACCCTAGCGGGGAGCACAGATACGCAGTATTTT
v_gene: TRBV10-1; abundance: once; len: 14; j_gene: TRBJ2-1; d_gene: .; CDR3aa: CASSEGLSLNEQFF; CDR3nt: TGCGCCAGCAGTGAGGGACTGTCCCTAAATGAGCAGTTCTTC
v_gene: TRBV9; abundance: once; len: 14; j_gene: TRBJ1-5; d_gene: .; CDR3aa: CASSVGVVGGPQHF; CDR3nt: TGTGCCAGCAGCGTCGGGGTCGTGGGTGGGCCCCAGCATTTT
v_gene: TRBV2; abundance: .; len: 13; j_gene: TRBJ1-4; d_gene: .; CDR3aa: CASSPGVDEKLFF; CDR3nt: TGTGCCAGCAGCCCAGGGGTGGATGAAAAACTGTTTTTT
v_gene: TRBV6-4; abundance: .; len: 13; j_gene: TRBJ2-3; d_gene: .; CDR3aa: CASSLSSTDTQYF; CDR3nt: TGTGCCAGCAGCCTATCTAGCACAGATACGCAGTATTTT
v_gene: TRBV7-6; abundance: .; len: 20; j_gene: TRBJ2-6; d_gene: TRBD2; CDR3aa: CASSARGLVGPASGANVLTF; CDR3nt: TGTGCCAGCAGCGCCCGGGGACTAGTAGGGCCCGCCTCTGGGGCCAACGTCCTGACTTTC
v_gene: TRBV27; abundance: .; len: 15; j_gene: TRBJ2-1; d_gene: TRBD2; CDR3aa: CASSLASGRGNEQFF; CDR3nt: TGTGCCAGCAGTTTGGCTAGCGGGAGGGGGAATGAGCAGTTCTTC
v_gene: TRBV2; abundance: .; len: 16; j_gene: TRBJ1-2; d_gene: .; CDR3aa: CASKIDSIGGSGGYTF; CDR3nt: TGTGCCAGCAAAATAGACTCGATTGGGGGCTCGGGGGGCTACACCTTC
v_gene: TRBV6-4; abundance: .; len: 15; j_gene: TRBJ1-1; d_gene: .; CDR3aa: CASSVPPGANTEAFF; CDR3nt: TGTGCCAGCAGTGTCCCCCCAGGGGCGAACACTGAAGCTTTCTTT
v_gene: TRBV7-8; abundance: few; len: 16; j_gene: TRBJ2-5; d_gene: TRBD2; CDR3aa: CASSLALAVVQETQYF; CDR3nt: TGTGCCAGCAGCTTAGCTCTAGCGGTGGTCCAAGAGACCCAGTACTTC
v_gene: TRBV5-1; abundance: .; len: 15; j_gene: TRBJ2-7; d_gene: .; CDR3aa: CASSLDSGFPYEQYF; CDR3nt: TGCGCCAGCAGCTTGGACAGCGGGTTCCCCTACGAGCAGTACTTC
v_gene: TRBV27; abundance: .; len: 22; j_gene: TRBJ1-1; d_gene: .; CDR3aa: CASSLFGGFAAPLSIDGTEAFF; CDR3nt: TGTGCCAGCAGTTTATTTGGAGGTTTTGCCGCCCCCCTATCTATTGATGGCACTGAAGCTTTCTTT
v_gene: TRBV9; abundance: once; len: 15; j_gene: TRBJ1-2; d_gene: TRBD1; CDR3aa: CASSVGGDRNYGYTF; CDR3nt: TGTGCCAGCAGCGTAGGAGGGGACAGAAACTATGGCTACACCTTC
v_gene: TRBV29-1; abundance: .; len: 14; j_gene: TRBJ1-4; d_gene: TRBD1; CDR3aa: CSVEDHRGREKLFF; CDR3nt: TGCAGCGTTGAAGACCACAGGGGTCGTGAAAAACTGTTTTTT
v_gene: TRBV28; abundance: .; len: 19; j_gene: TRBJ2-2; d_gene: TRBD2; CDR3aa: CASSSMRGGRERNTGELFF; CDR3nt: TGTGCCAGCAGTTCAATGCGGGGCGGGAGGGAAAGGAACACCGGGGAGCTGTTTTTT
v_gene: TRBV7-3; abundance: .; len: 14; j_gene: TRBJ2-7; d_gene: TRBD1; CDR3aa: CASSEGQVWSEQYF; CDR3nt: TGTGCCAGCAGCGAGGGACAGGTGTGGTCCGAGCAGTACTTC
v_gene: TRBV9; abundance: .; len: 15; j_gene: TRBJ1-2; d_gene: TRBD1; CDR3aa: CASSPGTGGIYGYTF; CDR3nt: TGTGCCAGCAGCCCCGGGACAGGGGGTATCTATGGCTACACCTTC